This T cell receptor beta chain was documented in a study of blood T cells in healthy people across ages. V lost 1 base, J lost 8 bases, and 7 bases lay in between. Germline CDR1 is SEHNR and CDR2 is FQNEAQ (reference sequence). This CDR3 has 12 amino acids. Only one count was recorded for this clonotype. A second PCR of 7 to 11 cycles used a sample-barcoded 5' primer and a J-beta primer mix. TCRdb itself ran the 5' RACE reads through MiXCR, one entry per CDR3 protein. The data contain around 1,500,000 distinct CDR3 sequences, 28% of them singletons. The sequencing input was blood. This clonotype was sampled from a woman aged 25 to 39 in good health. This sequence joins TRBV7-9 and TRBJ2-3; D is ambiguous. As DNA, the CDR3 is TGTGCCAGCAGCTTAGGCGTACGTACGCAGTATTTT. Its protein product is CASSLGVRTQYF.